A single sample gave rise to the 26 T cell receptor beta chains below, sequenced in a study of T cell repertoires in cytomegalovirus infection. MiXCR, run by TCRdb on the reads, gives a single entry per CDR3 protein. This table has approximately 990,000 distinct CDR3 sequences, approximately 31% appearing once. These receptors have no known antigen. The input for sequencing was cultured CD8+ T cells from PBMCs, taken from culture after CMV antigen stimulation. The origin of the receptors is a human donor in good health (CMV status not recorded). Some clones in this sample may be carry-over from other donors' samples.

As to this clonotype: Since a much larger clone is just one base distant, this may be a read error. The chain joins TRBV7-3 to TRBJ1-1; 7 bases map to TRBD1. CDR3 length equals 14 residues. Germline V lookup: CDR1 SGHTA, CDR2 FQGTGA. CDR3 coding DNA: TGTGCCAGCAGCCAACAGGGGTTGAACTCTGAAGCTTTCTTT. This codes for CASSQQGLNSEAFF.

As regards this clonotype: Given a much more abundant clone one base away, this may be a read error. The V gene is TRBV7-2, the J gene TRBJ1-2; possibly TRBD1 for D (6 bases). CDR3 length: 14 residues. Trimming cost V 1 base and J 3 bases, with 9 bases left between them. Germline V gene lookup returns CDR1 SGHTA and CDR2 FQGNSA. CDR3 residues: CTSSLEGGDYGYTF. In nucleotides, the CDR3 is TGTACCAGCAGCTTAGAGGGGGGGGACTATGGCTACACCTTC.

The rearrangement links TRBV6-2 or TRBV6-3 to TRBJ2-3, with TRBD2 matching over 11 bases. The CDR3 has 18 amino acids. J lost 2 bases, V lost 0 bases, and 7 bases had no gene match. CDR1 is MNHEY, CDR2 SVGEGT, per germline. The CDR3 nucleotides read TGTGCCAGCAGTTACTCCCTTTCGACTAGCGGGGACACAGATACGCAGTATTTT. It specifies CASSYSLSTSGDTDTQYF.

J is TRBJ1-4 and V is TRBV19, with D maybe TRBD1 (5 bases). Per the germline V gene, CDR1 is LNHDA and CDR2 is SQIVND (reference sequence). Trimming cost V 3 bases and J 9 bases, with 14 bases left between them. The CDR3 is 14 amino acids. The CDR3 sequence is CASSMGVAPKKLFF. The DNA for the CDR3 is TGTGCCAGTAGTATGGGGGTCGCTCCCAAAAAACTGTTTTTT.

The chain uses TRBV2 and TRBJ2-7; TRBD2 might be the D (5 bases). Trimming stripped 11 bases from V and 3 bases from J, with 14 bases between. Germline-derived CDR1 and CDR2 are SNHLY and FYNNEI. The CDR3 extends over 12 amino acids. In DNA, the CDR3 is TGTGCCGGGGAGTCAGCATACTACGAGCAGTACTTC. This codes for CAGESAYYEQYF.

This clonotype was recorded at least ten times. The CDR3 region has the DNA TGTGCCAGCAGTTTGGGCGGCGCCGCCACAGATACGCAGTATTTT. Its translation is CASSLGGAATDTQYF. The V call is TRBV28, the J call TRBJ2-3; D uncertain. CDR1 is MDHEN, CDR2 SYDVKM, per germline. Trimming removed 3 bases from V and 2 bases from J, with 12 bases in between. The CDR3 sequence is 15 residues long.

The CDR3 region has the DNA TGCAGCGCCATTACAGGGGCAACTAATGAAAAACTGTTTTTT. This sequence encodes CSAITGATNEKLFF. V gene TRBV29-1 combines with J gene TRBJ1-4, with 7 bases identical to TRBD1. There are 14 residues in the CDR3. The germline gives CDR1 SQVTM, CDR2 ANQGSEA. V was pared by 7 bases and J by 0 bases, with 5 bases of the junction left unmatched.

V is TRBV6-2 or TRBV6-3 and J is TRBJ2-5, with D unresolved. The CDR3 extends over 13 amino acids. Germline CDR1 is MNHEY and CDR2 is SVGEGT. V lost 2 bases to trimming and J lost 2 bases, with 6 bases between them. The CDR3 bases are TGTGCCAGCAGTTACGTGCCACAAGAGACCCAGTACTTC. Translated, it gives CASSYVPQETQYF.

V usage is TRBV5-1 and J usage is TRBJ2-7; D unclear. The germline gives CDR1 SGHRS, CDR2 YFSETQ. The CDR3 covers 12 residues. Trimming pared 0 bases from V and 5 bases from J, leaving 6 bases between. For the CDR3, the DNA is TGCGCCAGCAGCTTGGATAACAACGAGCAGTACTTC. Its translation: CASSLDNNEQYF.

The chain has TRBV27 and TRBJ2-3; 8 bases agree with TRBD2. This CDR3 region has 16 residues. CDR1 and CDR2 (germline): MNHEY, SMNVEV (reference sequence). Germline trimming cut 3 bases from V and 0 bases from J; bases unmatched to any gene: 5. The CDR3 nucleotides read TGTGCCAGCAGTTTGGCGATAGCGGGGAGCACAGATACGCAGTATTTT. Amino acids: CASSLAIAGSTDTQYF.

Only a few counts were recorded for this clonotype. The V gene is TRBV6-1, the J gene TRBJ1-6, with 7 bases that match TRBD1. The CDR3 runs to 15 residues. The ends lost 6 bases at V and 7 bases at J; junction bases unmatched: 9. Germline assignment: CDR1 MNHNS and CDR2 SASEGT. The CDR3 DNA is TGTGCCAGCAGAGATATCCGGGACAGCAATTCACCCCTCCACTTT. Translation gives CASRDIRDSNSPLHF.

Points on this clonotype: This could be a read error, since a much larger clone is one nucleotide away. The chain combines TRBV7-7 with TRBJ2-1, with 8 positions matching TRBD2. The CDR3 loop spans 16 amino acids. The V gene's germline CDR1 is SSHAT and CDR2 FNYEAQ (reference sequence). CDR3 sequence reads: CASSRGLVGGYNEQFF. CDR3 nucleotide sequence: TGTGCTAGCAGCCGGGGACTAGTGGGGGGGTACAATGAGCAGTTCTTC.

This sequence joins TRBV25-1 and TRBJ1-2, with 7 bases identical to TRBD1. Germline CDR1 MGHDK, CDR2 SYGVNS. CDR3 size: 12 residues. Germline trimming cut 7 bases from V and 8 bases from J; bases unmatched to any gene: 7. CDR3 sequence (DNA): TGTGCCAGCAAGGGAGGGGGCGGAGGCTACACCTTC. This gives the protein CASKGGGGGYTF.

The chain carries TRBV7-8 and TRBJ2-7; the D gene is possibly TRBD2 (5 bases). The length of the CDR3 is 13 residues. Germline V lookup: CDR1 SGHVS, CDR2 FQNEAQ. V lost 5 bases to trimming and J lost 3 bases, with 11 bases between them. In nucleotides, the CDR3 is TGTGCCAGCAGCCCGTGGGAGAGCTACGAGCAGTACTTC. This encodes CASSPWESYEQYF.

This clonotype was picked up one time. This chain uses TRBV19 with TRBJ1-1, with D maybe TRBD1 (5 bases). V lost 3 bases and J 0 bases, leaving 11 bases between the germline ends. Germline V gives CDR1 LNHDA, CDR2 SQIVND (reference sequence). The length of the CDR3 is 15 residues. CDR3 residues: CASSIGAGLNTEAFF. In DNA, the CDR3 is TGTGCCAGTAGTATTGGGGCAGGACTGAACACTGAAGCTTTCTTT.

The J gene is TRBJ1-1, the V gene TRBV6-5; maybe TRBD1 (6 bases). The germline CDR1 and CDR2 sequences are MNHEY and SVGAGI. With 2 bases removed from V and 6 bases from J, the gap between germline ends came to 10 bases. The CDR3 has 13 residues. CDR3 in amino acids: CASSYEGVAEAFF. The CDR3 DNA reads as TGTGCCAGCAGTTACGAGGGGGTCGCTGAAGCTTTCTTT.

This clonotype was picked up a small number of times. The chain recombines TRBV7-9 with TRBJ2-2; 9 nucleotides match TRBD1. Germline-derived CDR1 and CDR2 are SEHNR and FQNEAQ (reference sequence). The CDR3 consists of 17 residues. Trimming at V came to 5 bases and at J to 2 bases, leaving 9 bases not matched to a gene. CDR3 DNA: TGTGCCAGCAGCCTCCGGGACAGGGCGGTAAACACCGGGGAGCTGTTTTTT. Amino acid sequence: CASSLRDRAVNTGELFF.

This clonotype was detected only a few times. This sequence joins TRBV12-3 or TRBV12-4 and TRBJ2-3; D not certain. The V gene lost 4 bases and the J gene lost 1 base, with 12 bases spanning the gap. The CDR3 sequence is 15 residues long. The CDR3 is CASSSPPQGTDTQYF. For the CDR3, the DNA is TGTGCCAGCAGTTCTCCCCCACAAGGCACAGATACGCAGTATTTT.

A few counts support this clonotype. J is TRBJ2-7 and V is TRBV6-6; tentatively, D is TRBD2 (5 bases). The germline gives CDR1 MNHNY, CDR2 SVGAGI (reference sequence). The CDR3 extends over 11 amino acids. V was clipped by 7 bases and J by 3 bases, with 7 bases between them. CDR3: CASTRDYEQYV. CDR3 sequence (DNA): TGTGCCAGCACCCGGGACTACGAGCAGTACGTC.

The rearrangement joins TRBV15 to TRBJ1-1, with a tentative D call TRBD1 (5 bases). CDR3 size: 14 residues. The V gene's germline CDR1 is LNHNV and CDR2 YYDKDF (reference sequence). V was shortened by 1 base and J by 5 bases, with 11 bases between the two germline ends. The CDR3 is CATSRAAGRTEAFF. The CDR3 DNA reads as TGTGCCACCAGCAGAGCGGCAGGGCGGACTGAAGCTTTCTTT.

This clonotype was counted at least ten times. V usage is TRBV7-8 and J usage is TRBJ2-1; no definite D call. Per the germline V gene, CDR1 is SGHVS and CDR2 is FQNEAQ. This CDR3 contains 17 residues. The V and J ends lost 0 bases and 2 bases respectively, with 14 bases between them. The CDR3 nucleotides are TGTGCCAGCAGCTTAGCAGGTCCTATAATACCCTACAATGAGCAGTTCTTC. As protein: CASSLAGPIIPYNEQFF.

The chain links TRBV10-3 to TRBJ2-5, with TRBD1 matching 11 bases. Germline assignment: CDR1 ENHRY and CDR2 SYGVKD. The CDR3 extends over 13 amino acids. The J segment lost 3 bases and the V segment lost 7 bases, leaving 1 base of the junction unmatched. The CDR3 reads CAIKGQGEETQYF. The CDR3 coding sequence is TGTGCCATCAAGGGACAGGGGGAAGAGACCCAGTACTTC.

The chain carries TRBV4-1 and TRBJ2-4; 9 nucleotides line up with TRBD2. The CDR3 spans 16 residues. With 0 bases clipped from V and 10 bases from J, the junction kept 10 bases outside the gene matches. Germline V lookup: CDR1 MGHRA, CDR2 YSYEKL. The CDR3 loop reads CASSQDAGGGAWIQYF. DNA for the CDR3: TGCGCCAGCAGCCAAGATGCGGGCGGGGGGGCCTGGATTCAGTACTTC.

There are a few counts of this clonotype. The J gene is TRBJ1-1, the V gene TRBV9; no definite D call. This CDR3 is 12 amino acids long. Trimming pared 6 bases from V and 3 bases from J, leaving 9 bases between. Germline V gene data show CDR1 as SGDLS and CDR2 as YYNGEE. CDR3 amino acids: CASTVGDTEAFF. The CDR3 DNA reads as TGTGCCAGCACGGTTGGGGACACTGAAGCTTTCTTT.

The chain employs TRBV2 and TRBJ1-4, with TRBD1 as a possible D gene (5 bases). In germline, CDR1 is SNHLY, CDR2 FYNNEI. V was cut by 2 bases and J by 7 bases, with 14 bases left in between. This CDR3 region has 15 residues. The CDR3 DNA sequence: TGTGCCAGCAGTGAAATCGAGACAGTCTCTGAAAAACTGTTTTTT. Amino acid sequence: CASSEIETVSEKLFF.

A few counts support this clonotype. This rearrangement joins TRBV12-3 or TRBV12-4 to TRBJ1-2, with D possibly matching TRBD1 (6 bases). The CDR3 length is 14 residues. The V end lost 3 bases, the J end lost 7 bases, and 15 bases lay between the germline ends. The DNA of the CDR3 is TGTGCCAGCAGTTTTTCTCAGGGGTCGCTTGGCTACACCTTC. As protein: CASSFSQGSLGYTF.